This paragraph covers one TCR beta chain sequence. Its antigen remains unknown. Per the germline V gene, CDR1 is MNHNS and CDR2 is SASEGT. Trimming removed 10 bases at V and 5 bases at J, with 14 bases between. CDR3 length: 12 residues. Some clones are missing from TCRdb's copy, which holds only in-frame ones; the method was immunoSEQ multiplex PCR. The table records some 320,000 clones, about 90% of them present only once. The sample is drawn from a study of cytomegalovirus exposure and HLA in healthy donors. General observations from the study: Investigators reported 150 to 200 TCR beta chains as tied to cytomegalovirus. It was found in a later analysis that first-cohort TCR clusters tended to co-occur in the 120 validation repertoires.

This TCR was sampled from a woman aged 25-40 years in good health and CMV-seropositive. Sequencing used PBMCs. V usage is TRBV6-1 and J usage is TRBJ1-2; a weak D match, TRBD1 (6 bases). CDR3 DNA: TGTGCCACCGCAGAAGGGGGTTATGGCTACACCTTC. Protein: CATAEGGYGYTF.